This TCR beta chain was obtained from a study of Ad26.COV2.S vaccination and SARS-CoV-2 variants. The treatment here: some 20 received Ad26.COV2.S at low or high dose, single or two shots; about 5 received placebo; per-sample allocation not given. Specimen acquisition occurred on day 63 following the initial vaccine or placebo injection. V dropped 5 bases and J dropped 0; count of bases not matched to a gene: 3. The germline V gene has CDR1 KGHSH and CDR2 LQKENI. The length of the CDR3 is 15 residues. Only in-frame clones appear in the TCRdb table, and some are missing; sequencing was by immunoSEQ multiplex PCR. The table includes about 350,000 clones, around 88% detected once.

V is TRBV18 and J is TRBJ1-3; 8 bases fit TRBD1. The specimen comprised peripheral blood, sampled in a trial of Ad26.COV2.S vaccine versus placebo. The sequence derives from a person between 18 and 59 years old who received the Ad26.COV2.S COVID-19 vaccine or a placebo. The CDR3: CASSLDRGSGNTIYF. The CDR3 nucleotides are TGTGCCAGCTCATTAGACAGGGGCTCTGGAAACACCATATATTTT.